This T cell receptor beta chain was recovered during a study of OX40 agonist ivuxolimab in advanced cancers. This table comes from immunoSEQ multiplex PCR, and its TCRdb copy is limited to in-frame clones, with some not included. The repertoire holds more than 55,000 clones, approximately 79% seen once, with about 3.5% in the top ten. The sequencing here drew on CD4+ or CD8+ T cells sorted from blood, taken in a trial of the OX40 agonist ivuxolimab. The receptor was derived from an adult with an advanced solid tumor such as melanoma, head and neck, liver or kidney cancer.

CDR3 bases: TGTGCCAGCAGTATCGGGACTGTTCCCTACGAGCAGTACTTC. It specifies CASSIGTVPYEQYF. The chain combines TRBV27 with TRBJ2-7; the D gene is possibly TRBD2 (6 bases). The germline V gene has CDR1 MNHEY and CDR2 SMNVEV (reference sequence). The CDR3 has 14 amino acids. With 5 bases removed from V and 2 bases from J, the gap between germline ends came to 13 bases.